This T cell receptor (beta chain) was profiled in a study of regulatory T cells. Trimming stripped 0 bases from V and 6 bases from J, with 10 bases between. Germline lookup yields CDR1 SGDLS and CDR2 YYNGEE. CDR3 length: 14 amino acids. Every patient with CD3G deficiency had evidence of autoimmunity. This clone was seen a single time. The antigen remains undetermined. Findings of the study overall: Skewed V and J usage and few unique V-J pairs marked patient repertoires, most in Tregs. Control CD8+ cells showed a nonsignificant trend toward higher Shannon entropy than patient CD8+ cells.

Amplification used 52 TRBV primers and 13 TRBJ primers. The assay was immunoSEQ multiplex PCR, and TCRdb's table has in-frame clones only and misses some. The sample contains about 18,000 clones, roughly 90% of which appear only once. Sequencing was performed on CD8+ T cells sorted from blood. This receptor was taken from a person aged 18 to 30 with CD3G deficiency. The chain joins TRBV9 to TRBJ1-5; D is ambiguous. CDR3 loop: CASSVGRGGQPQHF. The DNA for the CDR3 is TGTGCCAGCAGCGTAGGAAGAGGAGGTCAGCCCCAGCATTTT.